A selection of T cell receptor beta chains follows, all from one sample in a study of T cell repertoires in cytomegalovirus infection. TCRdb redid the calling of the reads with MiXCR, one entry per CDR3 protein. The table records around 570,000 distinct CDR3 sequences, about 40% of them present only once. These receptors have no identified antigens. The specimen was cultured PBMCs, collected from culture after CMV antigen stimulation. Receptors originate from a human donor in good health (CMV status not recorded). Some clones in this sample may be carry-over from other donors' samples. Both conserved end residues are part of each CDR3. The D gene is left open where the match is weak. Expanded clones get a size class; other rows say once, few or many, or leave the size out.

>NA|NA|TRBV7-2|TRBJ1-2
CASSLQDGVYGYTF
TGTGCCAGCAGCTTACAGGACGGGGTCTATGGCTACACCTTC
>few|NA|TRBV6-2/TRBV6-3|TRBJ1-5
CASSYSTRSGQPQHF
TGTGCCAGCAGTTACTCAACCCGGTCGGGTCAGCCCCAGCATTTT
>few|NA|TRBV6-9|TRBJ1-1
CASNMRGTEAFF
TGTGCCAGCAACATGAGAGGGACTGAAGCTTTCTTT
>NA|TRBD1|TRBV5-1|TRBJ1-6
CASSLEIRDRESSPLHF
TGCGCCAGCAGCTTAGAAATCCGGGACAGGGAGAGCTCACCCCTCCACTTT
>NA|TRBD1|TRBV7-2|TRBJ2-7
CASSVTGGASYEQYF
TGTGCCAGCAGCGTGACAGGGGGCGCGTCCTACGAGCAGTACTTC
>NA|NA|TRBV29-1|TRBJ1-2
CSVERGLNGYTF
TGCAGCGTTGAAAGGGGACTCAATGGCTACACCTTC
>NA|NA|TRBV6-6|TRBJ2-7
CASTTTQGNEQYF
TGTGCCAGCACCACTACTCAGGGCAACGAGCAGTACTTC
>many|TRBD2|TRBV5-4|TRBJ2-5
CASSPGGVAGAETQYF
TGTGCCAGCAGCCCGGGGGGAGTAGCGGGAGCCGAGACCCAGTACTTC
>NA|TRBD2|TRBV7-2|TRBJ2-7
CASSLLAGASEQYF
TGTGCCAGCAGCTTGCTAGCGGGGGCCAGCGAGCAGTACTTC
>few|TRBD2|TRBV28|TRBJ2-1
CASRTLAGGHNEQFF
TGTGCCAGCAGGACCCTGGCGGGGGGACACAATGAGCAGTTCTTC
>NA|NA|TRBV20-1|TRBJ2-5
CSALGQGSDQETQYF
TGCAGTGCTTTGGGGCAGGGGAGCGACCAAGAGACCCAGTACTTC
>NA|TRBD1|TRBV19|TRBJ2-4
CASTPGGLAGNIQYF
TGTGCCAGTACCCCAGGGGGTCTAGCAGGAAACATTCAGTACTTC
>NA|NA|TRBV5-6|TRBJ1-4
CASSAGIEKLFF
TGTGCCAGCAGCGCTGGGATTGAAAAACTGTTTTTT
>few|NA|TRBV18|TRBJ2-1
CASSQTGWDNEQFF
TGTGCCAGCTCACAAACAGGGTGGGACAATGAGCAGTTCTTC
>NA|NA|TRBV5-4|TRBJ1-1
CASRNSLRGDTEAFF
TGTGCCAGCAGGAACTCACTGCGAGGGGATACTGAAGCTTTCTTT
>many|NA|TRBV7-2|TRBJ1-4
CASNDGQSGKLFF
TGTGCCAGCAACGATGGCCAGTCCGGAAAACTGTTTTTT
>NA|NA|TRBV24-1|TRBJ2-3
CATSDGYDTQYF
TGTGCCACCAGTGACGGCTATGATACGCAGTATTTT
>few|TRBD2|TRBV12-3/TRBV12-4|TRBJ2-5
CASSISGQQETQYF
TGTGCCAGCAGTATTAGCGGGCAACAAGAGACCCAGTACTTC
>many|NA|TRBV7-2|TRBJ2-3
CASSLATDLDTQYF
TGTGCCAGCAGCTTAGCGACAGATCTAGATACGCAGTATTTT
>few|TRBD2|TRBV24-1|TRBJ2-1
CATSDGSGVSYNEQFF
TGTGCCACCAGTGACGGGAGCGGGGTCTCCTACAATGAGCAGTTCTTC
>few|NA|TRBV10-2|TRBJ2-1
CASRTFGGSSNNEQFF
TGCGCCAGCAGAACCTTCGGAGGGAGCTCCAACAATGAGCAGTTCTTC
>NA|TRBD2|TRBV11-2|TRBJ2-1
CASEGTSGYNEQFF
TGTGCCAGCGAGGGGACTAGCGGATACAATGAGCAGTTCTTC
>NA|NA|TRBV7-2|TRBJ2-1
CASSLGSPTQFF
TGTGCCAGCAGCTTAGGTAGCCCGACCCAGTTCTTC
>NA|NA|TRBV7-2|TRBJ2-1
CASSPNRARSYNEQFF
TGTGCCAGCAGCCCAAACAGGGCCCGGAGCTACAATGAGCAGTTCTTC
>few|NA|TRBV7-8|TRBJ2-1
CASSLIIRVTYNEQFF
TGTGCCAGCAGCTTAATAATCAGGGTGACCTACAATGAGCAGTTCTTC
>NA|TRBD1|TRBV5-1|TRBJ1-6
CASSLAYRGRSPLHF
TGCGCCAGCAGCTTGGCTTACAGGGGGCGTTCACCCCTCCACTTT
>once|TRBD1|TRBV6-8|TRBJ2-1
CASSRRQGTYNEQFF
TGTGCCAGCAGTCGTAGACAGGGGACCTACAATGAGCAGTTCTTC
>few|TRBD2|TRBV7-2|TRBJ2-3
CASSSRLAGGPTDTQYF
TGTGCCAGCAGCAGCCGACTAGCGGGAGGACCTACAGATACGCAGTATTTT
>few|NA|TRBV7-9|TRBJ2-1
CASSLVGPPSYNEQFF
TGTGCCAGCAGCTTAGTGGGCCCACCTTCCTACAATGAGCAGTTCTTC
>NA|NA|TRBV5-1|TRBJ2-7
CASSWGDISYEQYF
TGCGCCAGCAGCTGGGGGGACATATCCTACGAGCAGTACTTC
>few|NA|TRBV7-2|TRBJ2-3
CASGSGTQYF
TGTGCCAGCGGGTCGGGTACGCAGTATTTT
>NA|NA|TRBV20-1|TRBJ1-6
CSARKGVSYNSPLHF
TGCAGTGCTCGCAAGGGGGTCTCCTATAATTCACCCCTCCACTTT
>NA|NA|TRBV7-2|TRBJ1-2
CASSHRTGPYGYTF
TGTGCCAGCAGCCACCGCACAGGCCCCTATGGCTACACCTTC
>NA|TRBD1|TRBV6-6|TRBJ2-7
CASKTGQGTRDEQYF
TGTGCCAGCAAGACCGGACAGGGGACCCGCGACGAGCAGTACTTC
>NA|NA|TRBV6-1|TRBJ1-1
CASSVSQIRDTEAFF
TGTGCCAGCAGTGTATCACAGATACGGGACACTGAAGCTTTCTTT
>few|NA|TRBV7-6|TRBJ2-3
CASSRWSGGTDTQYF
TGTGCCAGCAGCCGCTGGAGCGGAGGCACAGATACGCAGTATTTT
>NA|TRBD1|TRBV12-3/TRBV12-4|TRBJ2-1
CASSPPRQGLYTSPKQFF
TGTGCCAGCAGTCCCCCCCGACAGGGGCTTTACACTAGTCCGAAGCAGTTCTTC
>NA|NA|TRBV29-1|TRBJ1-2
CSVFGQRLGYTF
TGCAGCGTTTTTGGACAGCGCCTCGGCTACACCTTC
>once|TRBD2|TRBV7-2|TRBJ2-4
CASSLARSGGAGNIQYF
TGTGCCAGCAGCTTAGCGAGAAGCGGGGGGGCCGGAAACATTCAGTACTTC
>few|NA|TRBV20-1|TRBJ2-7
CSASTGFNEQYF
TGCAGTGCTTCCACGGGGTTCAACGAGCAGTACTTC
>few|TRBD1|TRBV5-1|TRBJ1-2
CASSWDRESGYTF
TGCGCCAGCAGCTGGGACAGGGAGAGTGGCTACACCTTC
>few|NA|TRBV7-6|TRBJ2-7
CASSLDSSSAYEQYF
TGTGCCAGCAGCCTAGACAGTTCTTCGGCCTACGAGCAGTACTTC
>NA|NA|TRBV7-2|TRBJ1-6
CASSRTGSYSPLHF
TGTGCCAGCAGCCGAACAGGGTCGTATTCACCCCTCCACTTT